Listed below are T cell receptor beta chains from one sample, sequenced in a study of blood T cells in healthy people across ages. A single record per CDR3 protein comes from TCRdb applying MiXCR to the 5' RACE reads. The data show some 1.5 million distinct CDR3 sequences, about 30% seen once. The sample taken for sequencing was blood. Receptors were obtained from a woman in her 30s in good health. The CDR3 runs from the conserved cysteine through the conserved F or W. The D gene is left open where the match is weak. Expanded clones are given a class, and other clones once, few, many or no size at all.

CDR3 DNA: TGTGCCAGCAGTTTAGGCGAAGGGCAGGGGGTTCGCGAGCAGTACTTC
CDR3 protein: CASSLGEGQGVREQYF
D gene: TRBD1
V gene: TRBV12-3/TRBV12-4
clone size: many
J gene: TRBJ2-7

CDR3 DNA: TGTGCCAGCACAGGGGAAGGGGGCATTCAGTACTTC
CDR3 protein: CASTGEGGIQYF
D gene: .
V gene: TRBV9
clone size: many
J gene: TRBJ2-4

CDR3 DNA: TGTGCCAGCAGCATATTACAGGGCAACACTGAAGCTTTCTTT
CDR3 protein: CASSILQGNTEAFF
D gene: .
V gene: TRBV6-6
clone size: .
J gene: TRBJ1-1

CDR3 DNA: TGTGCCAGCAGCCGGGACATATCAGCCTACGAGCAGTACTTC
CDR3 protein: CASSRDISAYEQYF
D gene: .
V gene: TRBV9
clone size: few
J gene: TRBJ2-7

CDR3 DNA: TGTGCCACCAGCACTTTAGGGGGCCTCACTAGCGGAGAGACCCAGTACTTC
CDR3 protein: CATSTLGGLTSGETQYF
D gene: .
V gene: TRBV15
clone size: .
J gene: TRBJ2-5

CDR3 DNA: TGCAGTGCTGGGGGACTGGGGTCCTACGAGCAGTACTTC
CDR3 protein: CSAGGLGSYEQYF
D gene: .
V gene: TRBV20-1
clone size: .
J gene: TRBJ2-7

CDR3 DNA: TGCAGTGCTAGAGATCTCTACTCTAGCGGGAGGGCCACAGATACGCAGTATTTT
CDR3 protein: CSARDLYSSGRATDTQYF
D gene: TRBD2
V gene: TRBV20-1
clone size: once
J gene: TRBJ2-3

CDR3 DNA: TGCAGTGCTACCAAACAAACCCCAGAGCAGTACTTC
CDR3 protein: CSATKQTPEQYF
D gene: .
V gene: TRBV20-1
clone size: .
J gene: TRBJ2-7

CDR3 DNA: TGTGCCAGCGATACTGGAACAGGGGGAAAGACTGAAGCTTTCTTT
CDR3 protein: CASDTGTGGKTEAFF
D gene: TRBD1
V gene: TRBV9
clone size: .
J gene: TRBJ1-1

CDR3 DNA: TGCAGTGCCAGAGGCAGGGTGGGGAATGTGGGTGAGCAGTACTTC
CDR3 protein: CSARGRVGNVGEQYF
D gene: .
V gene: TRBV20-1
clone size: .
J gene: TRBJ2-4

CDR3 DNA: TGCAGTGCTATAGGCCTTAGCGGGGCCCCACAAGAGACCCAGTACTTC
CDR3 protein: CSAIGLSGAPQETQYF
D gene: TRBD2
V gene: TRBV20-1
clone size: few
J gene: TRBJ2-5

CDR3 DNA: TGTTCCAGCAGCCAGGTATCGGACACCGGGGAGCTGTTTTTT
CDR3 protein: CSSSQVSDTGELFF
D gene: .
V gene: TRBV3-1
clone size: .
J gene: TRBJ2-2

CDR3 DNA: TGTGCCATCAGTGTAACACTGCAAGAGACCCAGTACTTC
CDR3 protein: CAISVTLQETQYF
D gene: .
V gene: TRBV10-3
clone size: .
J gene: TRBJ2-5

CDR3 DNA: TGTGCCAGCAGCTCCTTCACTGAAGCTTTCTTT
CDR3 protein: CASSSFTEAFF
D gene: .
V gene: TRBV7-2
clone size: few
J gene: TRBJ1-1

CDR3 DNA: TGTGCCAGCTCACCTCCGGAGGGGGCGATGGAGACCCAGTACTTC
CDR3 protein: CASSPPEGAMETQYF
D gene: .
V gene: TRBV18
clone size: once
J gene: TRBJ2-5

CDR3 DNA: TGTGCCAGCAGCTTTGGGGGAATGGGGGAGCAGTTCTTC
CDR3 protein: CASSFGGMGEQFF
D gene: .
V gene: TRBV7-9
clone size: .
J gene: TRBJ2-1

CDR3 DNA: TGTGCCAGCAGTTACAGGTTCGGAGGAGGTACAGAGACCCAGTTCTTC
CDR3 protein: CASSYRFGGGTETQFF
D gene: .
V gene: TRBV6-5
clone size: .
J gene: TRBJ2-1

CDR3 DNA: TGCGCCTCCGGGACTAGCGGGAGAGAGAGCACAGATACGCAGTATTTT
CDR3 protein: CASGTSGRESTDTQYF
D gene: TRBD2
V gene: TRBV10-1
clone size: few
J gene: TRBJ2-3

CDR3 DNA: TGCAGTGCTAGTCCTCTCAGGGGGGGAGATACGCAGTATTTT
CDR3 protein: CSASPLRGGDTQYF
D gene: .
V gene: TRBV20-1
clone size: few
J gene: TRBJ2-3

CDR3 DNA: TGCAGCGTTGAAGAACCGGGACAGGGGAACACTGAAGCTTTCTTT
CDR3 protein: CSVEEPGQGNTEAFF
D gene: TRBD1
V gene: TRBV29-1
clone size: .
J gene: TRBJ1-1

CDR3 DNA: TGTGCCAGCAGTGAAGGTGACAGGCTTGTGCCCCAGCATTTT
CDR3 protein: CASSEGDRLVPQHF
D gene: .
V gene: TRBV2
clone size: few
J gene: TRBJ1-5

CDR3 DNA: TGTGCCAGCAGTTACCTGTCAGCTTCGTCAGATACGCAGTATTTT
CDR3 protein: CASSYLSASSDTQYF
D gene: .
V gene: TRBV6-5
clone size: .
J gene: TRBJ2-3

CDR3 DNA: TGTGCCAGCAGCGCAGGGGCTAGCGGGGCGAAAGAGACCCAGTACTTC
CDR3 protein: CASSAGASGAKETQYF
D gene: TRBD2
V gene: TRBV11-2
clone size: .
J gene: TRBJ2-5

CDR3 DNA: TGTGCCAGCAGCGTAGTTGGGGGAGGAGGCTACAATGAGCAGTTCTTC
CDR3 protein: CASSVVGGGGYNEQFF
D gene: .
V gene: TRBV9
clone size: .
J gene: TRBJ2-1

CDR3 DNA: TGTGCCAGCAGTTTAGGTATTGAGACAGGGGGCTGGGTGTCCTACGAGCAGTACTTC
CDR3 protein: CASSLGIETGGWVSYEQYF
D gene: TRBD1
V gene: TRBV28
clone size: .
J gene: TRBJ2-7

CDR3 DNA: TGCAGCACGGTAGGACTAGCGGGAGTCGGCAATGAGCAGTTCTTC
CDR3 protein: CSTVGLAGVGNEQFF
D gene: TRBD2
V gene: TRBV29-1
clone size: many
J gene: TRBJ2-1

CDR3 DNA: TGTGCCAGCGGGATCTCGGGACAAGAGACCCAGTACTTC
CDR3 protein: CASGISGQETQYF
D gene: .
V gene: TRBV6-6
clone size: few
J gene: TRBJ2-5

CDR3 DNA: TGCGCCAGCAGCTTGGCTGCCGGGACAGGGAAGAATGAGCAGTTCTTC
CDR3 protein: CASSLAAGTGKNEQFF
D gene: TRBD1
V gene: TRBV5-1
clone size: .
J gene: TRBJ2-1

CDR3 DNA: TGTGCCAGCATGACCTGCGGGAGGGCCCTAAATGAGCAGTTCTTC
CDR3 protein: CASMTCGRALNEQFF
D gene: TRBD2
V gene: TRBV6-2/TRBV6-3
clone size: .
J gene: TRBJ2-1

CDR3 DNA: TGTGCCATCAGTGAGGCACAGGGTGCCCTTGTCGAGCAGTACTTC
CDR3 protein: CAISEAQGALVEQYF
D gene: .
V gene: TRBV10-3
clone size: few
J gene: TRBJ2-7

CDR3 DNA: TGTGCCAGCAGCCCTGACAGGGTGAGCCAGCCCCAGCATTTT
CDR3 protein: CASSPDRVSQPQHF
D gene: TRBD1
V gene: TRBV27
clone size: .
J gene: TRBJ1-5

CDR3 DNA: TGCAGTGCTAGTTACTACGGCCACACCTTC
CDR3 protein: CSASYYGHTF
D gene: .
V gene: TRBV20-1
clone size: .
J gene: TRBJ1-2

CDR3 DNA: TGTGCTAGTGGCCCAGACAGGGGGCGTAGAGAGACCCAGTACTTC
CDR3 protein: CASGPDRGRRETQYF
D gene: TRBD1
V gene: TRBV12-5
clone size: many
J gene: TRBJ2-5

CDR3 DNA: TGCAGCGTCGGACGGCCCTTAAGCGAGGGCTACACCTTC
CDR3 protein: CSVGRPLSEGYTF
D gene: .
V gene: TRBV29-1
clone size: many
J gene: TRBJ1-2

CDR3 DNA: TGTGCCAGCAGCTTCCAGCGGATGAGCTCCTACAATGAGCAGTTCTTC
CDR3 protein: CASSFQRMSSYNEQFF
D gene: .
V gene: TRBV7-2
clone size: few
J gene: TRBJ2-1

CDR3 DNA: TGTGCCAGCAGCTTTGAGCAGGGAAACGAGCAGTACTTC
CDR3 protein: CASSFEQGNEQYF
D gene: .
V gene: TRBV7-9
clone size: few
J gene: TRBJ2-7

CDR3 DNA: TGTGCCAGCAGTTTAGTGGGGAATCAGCCCCAGCATTTT
CDR3 protein: CASSLVGNQPQHF
D gene: .
V gene: TRBV12-3/TRBV12-4
clone size: many
J gene: TRBJ1-5

CDR3 DNA: TGTGCCAGCAGCCTCTTCGGCGGGGGGGCTACGGATACGCAGTATTTT
CDR3 protein: CASSLFGGGATDTQYF
D gene: TRBD2
V gene: TRBV9
clone size: few
J gene: TRBJ2-3

CDR3 DNA: TGTGCCAGCATGGGGGTGACAGATACGCAGTATTTT
CDR3 protein: CASMGVTDTQYF
D gene: .
V gene: TRBV2
clone size: .
J gene: TRBJ2-3

CDR3 DNA: TGTGCCAGCACGACAGGGGAGGAAAACATTCAGTACTTC
CDR3 protein: CASTTGEENIQYF
D gene: TRBD1
V gene: TRBV5-4
clone size: .
J gene: TRBJ2-4

CDR3 DNA: TGTGCCACCAGTGATCCCTTAGAAGCGGGAGGCTTTATAGATGAGCAGTTCTTC
CDR3 protein: CATSDPLEAGGFIDEQFF
D gene: TRBD2
V gene: TRBV24-1
clone size: .
J gene: TRBJ2-1

CDR3 DNA: TGTGCCACCCTGGACGGGTTCTCCAATGAGCAGTTCTTC
CDR3 protein: CATLDGFSNEQFF
D gene: .
V gene: TRBV10-3
clone size: many
J gene: TRBJ2-1

CDR3 DNA: TGCAGCGTTGTGAAGGGACAGGCTGTGCAGTACTTC
CDR3 protein: CSVVKGQAVQYF
D gene: TRBD1
V gene: TRBV29-1
clone size: .
J gene: TRBJ2-7

CDR3 DNA: TGCAGTGCTAGAGTTCCTAGCGGGAGTCCTGGCAACAATGAGCAGTTCTTC
CDR3 protein: CSARVPSGSPGNNEQFF
D gene: TRBD2
V gene: TRBV20-1
clone size: many
J gene: TRBJ2-1

CDR3 DNA: TGCAGTCCCGGACTGCCCTATGGCTACACCTTC
CDR3 protein: CSPGLPYGYTF
D gene: .
V gene: TRBV20-1
clone size: .
J gene: TRBJ1-2